The 10 T cell receptor beta chains below were found in one sample sequenced in a study of neurological immune-mediated disorders. Time point given: longitudinal time-point 3. TCRdb called the 5' RACE reads again in MiXCR, with one record for every CDR3 protein. The data hold roughly 53,000 distinct CDR3 sequences, with approximately 8.4% observed a single time. Sequences were obtained from PBMCs. Receptors were obtained from a woman aged 40-49 years in good health.

The CDR3, as DNA: TGTGCCAGCAGTTACTCGATGGCGGGAGTGTCCAATGAGCAGTTCTTC. Translation: CASSYSMAGVSNEQFF. V and J are TRBV6-2 or TRBV6-3 and TRBJ2-1; 7 nucleotides match TRBD2. The CDR3 contains 16 residues. V lost 0 bases and J lost 6; bases outside the gene matches: 8. The V gene's germline CDR1 is MNHEY and CDR2 SVGEGT.

This clonotype was seen many times. V and J are TRBV7-8 and TRBJ2-5; 11 positions agree with TRBD2. V dropped 3 bases and J dropped 4; count of bases not matched to a gene: 1. The CDR3 loop spans 14 amino acids. Germline CDR1 and CDR2: SGHVS and FQNEAQ. CDR3 sequence (DNA): TGTGCCAGCAGCTTCCTAGCGGGAGGAGAGACCCAGTACTTC. It codes for CASSFLAGGETQYF.

Ten or more counts support this clonotype. The chain uses TRBV5-1 and TRBJ2-5; D perhaps matches TRBD1 (6 bases). With 3 bases removed from V and 2 bases from J, the gap between germline ends came to 14 bases. The CDR3 contains 15 residues. The germline V gene has CDR1 SGHRS and CDR2 YFSETQ. As DNA, the CDR3 is TGCGCCAGCAGCTACAAAGGGGGAGAACAAGAGACCCAGTACTTC. As protein: CASSYKGGEQETQYF.

Note on this clonotype: Since a much larger clone is just one base distant, this may be a read error. The rearrangement links TRBV10-3 to TRBJ2-2; possibly TRBD2 for D (5 bases). Germline-derived CDR1 and CDR2 are ENHRY and SYGVKD. The CDR3 loop spans 15 amino acids. The CDR3 is CVISAAGTDTGELFF. As DNA, the CDR3 is TGTGTCATCAGTGCTGCGGGTACAGACACCGGGGAGCTGTTTTTT.

The chain carries TRBV7-6 and TRBJ2-1; D is possibly TRBD2 (5 bases). CDR1 and CDR2 (germline): SGHVS, FNYEAQ. Trimming took 0 bases from V and 7 from J, leaving 31 bases between them. The CDR3 has 21 residues. This chain's CDR3 is CASSLAVAGHGGPPSFNEQFF. CDR3 DNA sequence: TGTGCCAGCAGCTTAGCGGTTGCGGGCCACGGAGGTCCCCCGAGTTTTAATGAGCAGTTCTTC.

Concerning this clonotype itself: A junction boundary mismatches the germline segment, possibly from a read error. The V and J genes are TRBV4-3 and TRBJ1-6; tentative D call: TRBD1 (6 bases). The CDR3 consists of 19 residues. CDR1 and CDR2 from the germline V gene are LGHNA and YSLEER. The CDR3 DNA is TGCGCCAGCAGCCAAGGGGGTCGGGGGGGCGCAATAAATAATTCACCCCTCCAATTT. Its translation: CASSQGGRGGAINNSPLQF.

This clonotype was seen many times. This sequence joins TRBV7-2 and TRBJ2-7; 7 bases match TRBD1. The V gene's germline CDR1 is SGHTA and CDR2 FQGNSA. J lost 4 bases, V lost 4 bases, and 7 bases had no gene match. The CDR3 totals 14 residues. CDR3 in amino acids: CASSSQGSLYEQYF. CDR3 sequence (DNA): TGTGCCAGCAGCTCACAGGGGTCTCTGTACGAGCAGTACTTC.

This clonotype came up many times. The rearrangement joins TRBV5-6 to TRBJ1-4; the D gene is possibly TRBD1 (6 bases). Between the trimmed V and J ends, which lost 1 base and 4 bases, there was a span of 11 bases. From germline, CDR1 is SGHDT and CDR2 YYEEEE. This CDR3 spans 15 amino acids. The CDR3 bases are TGTGCCAGCAGCTTGCCGGGGGGCTATAATGAAAAACTGTTTTTT. It specifies CASSLPGGYNEKLFF.

This clonotype was picked up many times. The chain combines TRBV6-2 or TRBV6-3 with TRBJ2-1, with no clear D. The length of the CDR3 is 11 residues. Per the germline V gene, CDR1 is MNHEY and CDR2 is SVGEGT. Trimming left V 5 bases short and J 10 bases short, with 9 bases between. CDR3 in DNA: TGTGCCAGCAGTCCATATACGGAGCAGTTCTTC. Encoded protein: CASSPYTEQFF.

On this clonotype itself: This CDR3 is missing its conserved last phenylalanine or tryptophan, likely due to a read error. Because the CDR3's place on the DNA is in doubt, the DNA is left out and the CDR3 is given as listed by TCRdb. The J gene is TRBJ2-1, the V gene TRBV21-1; TRBD1 is the table's D call, not checked against the DNA. TRBV21-1 is a pseudogene segment. Termini included, the CDR3 measures 15 amino acids. The CDR3 loop is CDSSSPGTGYNEQFL.